These 15 T cell receptor beta chains were all obtained from the same sample, sequenced in a study of CD8 T cells in ankylosing spondylitis. TCRdb re-analysed the 5' RACE reads in MiXCR, keeping a single row per CDR3 protein. The sample contains about 240,000 distinct CDR3 sequences, more than 9% of which appear only once. The material sequenced was blood, either unsorted or a sorted T cell fraction (not recorded which). These receptors originate from a male donor with ankylosing spondylitis or in good health (not recorded which).

At least ten counts were recorded for this clonotype. The chain carries TRBV7-2 and TRBJ2-7; D remains unclear. The CDR3 length is 14 residues. The V and J ends lost 1 base and 1 base respectively, with 8 bases between them. In germline, CDR1 is SGHTA, CDR2 FQGNSA. Here the CDR3 DNA reads TGTGCCAGCAGCTTAGTGGGCCGATCCTACGAGCAGTACTTC. It yields the protein CASSLVGRSYEQYF.

This clonotype was seen many times. CDR3 bases: TGCAGTGCTAGAGGGGACAGGGGAGCTTTCTTT. Amino acid sequence: CSARGDRGAFF. The chain employs TRBV20-1 and TRBJ1-1; 10 bases map to TRBD1. This CDR3 region has 11 residues. Trimming took 1 base from V and 10 from J; bases not matched to a gene: 0. Germline V gene data show CDR1 as DFQATT and CDR2 as SNEGSKA (reference sequence).

This clonotype was observed a few times. The chain couples TRBV7-2 to TRBJ2-5, with D tentatively TRBD2 (6 bases). With 8 bases removed from V and 5 bases from J, the gap between germline ends came to 15 bases. CDR1 and CDR2 from the germline V gene are SGHTA and FQGNSA. The CDR3 is 13 amino acids. In nucleotides, the CDR3 is TGTGCCAGCCCCCTCACTGGGGGGGAGACCCAGTACTTC. Its protein product is CASPLTGGETQYF. Together with reference TRBV7-2 and TRBJ2-5, the CDR3 gives the full variable domain: GAGVSQSPSNKVTEKGKDVELRCDPISGHTALYWYRQSLGQGLEFLIYFQGNSAPDKSGLPSDRFSAERTGGSVSTLTIQRTQQEDSAVYLCASPLTGGETQYFGPGTRLLVL.

The chain links TRBV10-3 to TRBJ1-1, with a weak D call TRBD1 (5 bases). This CDR3 comprises 14 residues. V lost 6 bases to trimming and J lost 0 bases, with 11 bases between them. From germline, CDR1 is ENHRY and CDR2 SYGVKD. The CDR3 sequence: CAIRTGTVNTEAFF. CDR3 nucleotides: TGTGCCATCAGAACCGGGACGGTGAACACTGAAGCTTTCTTT.

This clonotype has at least ten counts. The CDR3 here is CASSAGLAGPYNEQFF. The CDR3 region has the DNA TGCGCCAGCAGCGCCGGACTAGCGGGACCCTACAATGAGCAGTTCTTC. This chain uses TRBV5-1 with TRBJ2-1; 12 nucleotides agree with TRBD2. The CDR3 contains 16 residues. V trimming: 4 bases; J trimming: 2 bases; junction bases outside the gene matches: 4. CDR1 is SGHRS, CDR2 YFSETQ, per germline.

This clonotype was observed at least ten times. The chain is built from TRBV5-1 and TRBJ1-1, with D perhaps TRBD1 (6 bases). V was trimmed by 2 bases and J by 0 bases, leaving 8 bases between them. The CDR3 is 14 residues long. CDR1 is SGHRS and CDR2 is YFSETQ in the germline V gene. The CDR3 protein is CASSFQGLNTEAFF. Here the CDR3 DNA reads TGCGCCAGCAGCTTCCAGGGGTTGAACACTGAAGCTTTCTTT.

This clonotype was recorded at least ten times. One end of the junction fails to match germline, which may point to a read error. The chain is built from TRBV20-1 and TRBJ2-5, with 7 nucleotides matching TRBD1. This CDR3 is built from 15 residues. CDR1 is DFQATT, CDR2 SNEGSKA, per germline (reference sequence). In DNA form, the CDR3 reads TGCAGTGCCCGGAGTCGACAGGGCCCACAAGAGGCCCAGTACTTC. Its translation is CSARSRQGPQEAQYF.

V is TRBV20-1 and J is TRBJ2-1; D could derive from TRBD1 or TRBD2 (5 bases each). CDR3 length: 14 amino acids. Trimming stripped 4 bases from V and 4 bases from J, with 14 bases between. Per germline, CDR1 DFQATT and CDR2 SNEGSKA (reference sequence). The CDR3 region is CSAKNRTFYNEQFF. CDR3 nucleotides: TGCAGTGCTAAGAACAGGACTTTTTACAATGAGCAGTTCTTC.

This clonotype was seen at least ten times. The V gene is TRBV5-1, the J gene TRBJ2-7, with no clear D. V lost 0 bases and J lost 3, with 10 bases in between. This CDR3 is 14 amino acids long. The germline CDR1 and CDR2 sequences are SGHRS and YFSETQ. The CDR3 bases are TGCGCCAGCAGCTTGGGTACCGCCAACTACGAGCAGTACTTC. Protein product: CASSLGTANYEQYF.

This clonotype was picked up many times. The chain links TRBV20-1 to TRBJ2-1; the D gene is possibly TRBD2 (5 bases). Germline lookup yields CDR1 DFQATT and CDR2 SNEGSKA (reference sequence). The CDR3 extends over 17 amino acids. The CDR3: CRAPAEPPFVSYNEQFF. CDR3 coding DNA: TGCAGGGCACCAGCGGAGCCCCCTTTTGTGTCCTACAATGAGCAGTTCTTC.

This clonotype was counted ten times or more. This chain joins TRBV30 and TRBJ1-3; no definite D call. The length of the CDR3 is 11 residues. Germline lookup yields CDR1 GTSNPN and CDR2 SVGIG (reference sequence). The V gene lost 5 bases and the J gene lost 6 bases, with 8 bases spanning the gap. CDR3 nucleotides: TGTGCCTGGGAAGTCGAAAACACCATATATTTT. This codes for CAWEVENTIYF.

This clonotype showed up many times. The V and J genes are TRBV7-8 and TRBJ2-3; D not certain. This CDR3 spans 15 amino acids. In germline, CDR1 is SGHVS, CDR2 FQNEAQ. Deletions cut 2 bases from V and 0 bases from J, with 9 bases between. The CDR3 nucleotides are TGTGCCAGCAGCTTAATATCCCTCAGCACAGATACGCAGTATTTT. It translates to CASSLISLSTDTQYF.

The chain recombines TRBV7-9 with TRBJ2-7; TRBD2 might be the D (6 bases). The length of the CDR3 is 14 residues. CDR1 and CDR2 (germline): SEHNR, FQNEAQ (reference sequence). V was trimmed by 7 bases and J by 3 bases, leaving 16 bases between them. CDR3 in DNA: TGTGCCAGCACCATCTCCGGGAGAAGCTACGAGCAGTACTTC. The encoded protein is CASTISGRSYEQYF.

This clonotype was seen repeatedly, ten times or more. The chain carries TRBV20-1 and TRBJ1-5, with TRBD1 matching over 7 bases. This CDR3 spans 14 amino acids. The V segment lost 5 bases and the J segment 12 bases; nucleotides outside the gene matches: 16. The germline gives CDR1 DFQATT, CDR2 SNEGSKA (reference sequence). For the CDR3, the DNA is TGCAGTGCTGTCCAGGGGGACCGCGTAGATATCCAGCATTTT. Protein: CSAVQGDRVDIQHF.

This clonotype was counted ten times or more. This chain uses TRBV5-1 with TRBJ2-1; 9 nucleotides line up with TRBD2. The V gene's germline CDR1 is SGHRS and CDR2 YFSETQ. This CDR3 contains 16 residues. J gave up 7 bases and V 0 bases, and 8 bases lay outside the gene matches. In DNA, the CDR3 is TGCGCCAGCAGCTTGGGCCTAGCGGGAACAGGAAATGAGCAGTTCTTC. Amino acid sequence: CASSLGLAGTGNEQFF.